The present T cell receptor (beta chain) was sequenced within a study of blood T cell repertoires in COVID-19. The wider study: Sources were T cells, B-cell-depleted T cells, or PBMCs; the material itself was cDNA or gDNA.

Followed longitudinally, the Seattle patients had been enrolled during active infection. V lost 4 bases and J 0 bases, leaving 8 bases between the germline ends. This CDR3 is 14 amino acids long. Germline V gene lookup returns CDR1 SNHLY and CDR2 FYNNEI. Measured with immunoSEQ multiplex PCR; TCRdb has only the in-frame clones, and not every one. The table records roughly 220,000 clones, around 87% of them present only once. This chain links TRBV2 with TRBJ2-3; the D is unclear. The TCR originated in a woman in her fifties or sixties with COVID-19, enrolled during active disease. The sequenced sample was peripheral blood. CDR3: CASSVAASTDTQYF. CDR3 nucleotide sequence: TGTGCCAGCAGTGTTGCGGCTAGCACAGATACGCAGTATTTT.